This T cell receptor (beta chain) comes out of a study of T-cell reconstitution after alpha-beta-depleted transplantation in children. Whole-study results and caveats: For some patients, TCRbeta diversity was high at day 60 because of recipient T cells and thymic progenitors that survived. T-cell counts and diversity were attributed mostly to newly produced T cells one year after transplant.

Preparation of the TCRbeta library used unique molecular identifiers. TCRdb re-derived calls from the PCR reads in MiXCR, one entry per CDR3 protein. The sample records 440,000 or so distinct CDR3 sequences, roughly two fifths being singletons. Note on this clonotype: Its antigen remains unidentified.

This TCR derives from a girl aged 2 to 9 with aplastic anemia, due to receive a stem cell transplant. The sequences come from PBMCs, collected before TCRalphabeta/CD19-depleted stem cell transplant.

CDR3 coding DNA: TGTGCCAGCAGCTTCGACGGGGCGAAAGGAGAAAAACTGTTTTTT. It codes for CASSFDGAKGEKLFF. The chain couples TRBV7-2 to TRBJ1-4; possibly TRBD1 for D (5 bases). Trimming cost V 3 bases and J 8 bases, with 16 bases left between them. The CDR3 totals 15 residues. From germline, CDR1 is SGHTA and CDR2 FQGNSA.